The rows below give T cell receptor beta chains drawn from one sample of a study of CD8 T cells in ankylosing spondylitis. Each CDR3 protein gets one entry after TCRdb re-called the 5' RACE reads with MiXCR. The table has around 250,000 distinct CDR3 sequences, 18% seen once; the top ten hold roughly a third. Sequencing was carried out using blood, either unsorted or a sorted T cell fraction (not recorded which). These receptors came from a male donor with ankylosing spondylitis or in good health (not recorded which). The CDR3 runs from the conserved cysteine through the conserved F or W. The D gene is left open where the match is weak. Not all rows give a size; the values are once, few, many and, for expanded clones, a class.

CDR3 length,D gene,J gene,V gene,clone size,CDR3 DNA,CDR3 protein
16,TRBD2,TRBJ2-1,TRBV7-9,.,TGTGCCAGCAGCTCCTGGACTAGCGGGTATTACAATGAGCAGTTCTTC,CASSSWTSGYYNEQFF
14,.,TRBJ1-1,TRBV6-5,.,TGTGCCAGCAGTTACTTACAGGGGAACACTGAAGCTTTCTTT,CASSYLQGNTEAFF
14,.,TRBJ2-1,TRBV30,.,TGTGCCTGGAGCGTTGGGACTTTATACAATGAGCAGTTCTTC,CAWSVGTLYNEQFF
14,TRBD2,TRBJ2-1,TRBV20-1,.,TGCAGTGCTGGACTAGCGGGAGGTAACAATGAGCAGTTCTTC,CSAGLAGGNNEQFF
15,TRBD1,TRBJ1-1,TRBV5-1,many,TGCGCCAGCAGCTTAAGGACAGGGGCGAACACTGAAGCTTTCTTT,CASSLRTGANTEAFF
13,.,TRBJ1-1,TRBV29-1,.,TGCAGCGTTGACAGGGGAATGAACACTGAAGCTTTCTTT,CSVDRGMNTEAFF
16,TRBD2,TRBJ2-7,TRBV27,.,TGTGCCAGCAGTTATTATGCGGGGGATCGGGCCTACGAGCAGTACTTC,CASSYYAGDRAYEQYF
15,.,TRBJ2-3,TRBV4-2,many,TGTGCCAGCAGCACACGGACAGAGCCCACAGATACGCAGTATTTT,CASSTRTEPTDTQYF
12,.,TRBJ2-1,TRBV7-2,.,TGTGCCAGCAGCTCCCCCACAGGGGAGCAGTTCTTC,CASSSPTGEQFF
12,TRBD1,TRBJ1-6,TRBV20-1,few,TGCAGTGCTGCGTCCAGGGGGGAGCCCCTCCACTTT,CSAASRGEPLHF
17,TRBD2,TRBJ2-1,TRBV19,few,TGTGCCAGTAGTCTGACTAGCGGGAGGGACTCCTACAATGAGCAGTTCTTC,CASSLTSGRDSYNEQFF
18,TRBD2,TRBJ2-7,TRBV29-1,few,TGCAGCGTTGAAGACCTTCCCGTGAGCGGGGATAGCTCCTACGAGCAGTACTTC,CSVEDLPVSGDSSYEQYF
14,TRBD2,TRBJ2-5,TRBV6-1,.,TGTGCCACCCGTAGCGGGGTATTCCAAGAGACCCAGTACTTC,CATRSGVFQETQYF
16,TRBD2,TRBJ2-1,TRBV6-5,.,TGTGCCAGCAGTTACAATGCGGGAGGGAGAGGCAATGAGCAGTTCTTC,CASSYNAGGRGNEQFF
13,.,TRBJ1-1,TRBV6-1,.,TGTGCCAGCAAGGCAGACTATTACACTGAAGCTTTCTTT,CASKADYYTEAFF
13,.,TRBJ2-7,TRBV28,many,TGTGCCAGCAGGGCCGGGACCAACTACGAGCAGTACTTC,CASRAGTNYEQYF
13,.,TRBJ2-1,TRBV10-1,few,TGCGCCAGCAGTGAGGAGGGCCGTGATGAGCAGTTCTTC,CASSEEGRDEQFF
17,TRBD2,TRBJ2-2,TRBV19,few,TGTGCCAGTAGTATAGATGCGGGGGTCGTCTACCCCGGGGAGCTGTTTTTT,CASSIDAGVVYPGELFF
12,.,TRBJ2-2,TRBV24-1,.,TGTGCCACCAGTTCGGCCACCGGGGAGCTGTTTTTT,CATSSATGELFF
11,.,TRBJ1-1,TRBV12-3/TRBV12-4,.,TGTGCCAGCAGTGTGGGGGCAGAAGCTTTCTTT,CASSVGAEAFF
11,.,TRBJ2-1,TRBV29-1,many,TGCAGCGTCCGGACCAACAATGAGCAGTTCTTC,CSVRTNNEQFF
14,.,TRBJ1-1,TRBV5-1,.,TGCGCCAGCAGCCTGACAGACCTGAACACTGAAGCTTTCTTT,CASSLTDLNTEAFF
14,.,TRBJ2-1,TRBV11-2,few,TGTGCCAGCAGCATCGGGACTCCCGAAAATGAGCAGTTCTTC,CASSIGTPENEQFF
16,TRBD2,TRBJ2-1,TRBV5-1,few,TGCGCCAGCAGCCTCTTGGGGCGGGAGGTTTACAATGAGCAGTTCTTC,CASSLLGREVYNEQFF
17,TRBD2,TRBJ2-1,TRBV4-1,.,TGCGCCAGCAGCCAAGAGAGACTAGCGGGACTATACAATGAGCAGTTCTTC,CASSQERLAGLYNEQFF
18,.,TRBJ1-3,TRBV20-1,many,TGCAGTGCTAGAGCGGCGGGAGGCAAAAGTCCCTCTGGAAACACCATATATTTT,CSARAAGGKSPSGNTIYF
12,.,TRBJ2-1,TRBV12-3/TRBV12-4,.,TGTGCCAGCAGTCGAACAGCGAATGAGCAGTTCTTC,CASSRTANEQFF
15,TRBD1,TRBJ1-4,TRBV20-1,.,TGCAGTGCTAGGGGAGGGGGCGTTTGGGGTGAAAAACTGTTTTTT,CSARGGGVWGEKLFF
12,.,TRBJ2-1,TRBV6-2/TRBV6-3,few,TGTGCCAGCAGGGAAGGGGGCAATGAGCAGTTCTTC,CASREGGNEQFF
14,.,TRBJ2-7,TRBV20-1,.,TGCAGTGCTAGAGGTGTCGGCTCTTACTACGAGCAGTACTTC,CSARGVGSYYEQYF
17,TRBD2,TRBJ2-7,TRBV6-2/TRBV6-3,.,TGTGCCAGCAGTTACTCCGTCTCGGGACTAGCGGGAAATGAGCAGTACTTC,CASSYSVSGLAGNEQYF
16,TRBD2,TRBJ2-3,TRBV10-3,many,TGTGCCATCAGTTCCGGACTAGCGGGCGACACAGATACGCAGTATTTT,CAISSGLAGDTDTQYF
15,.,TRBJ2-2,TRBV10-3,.,TGTGCCATCAGTGGAGGCAGTGCGAACACCGGGGAGCTGTTTTTT,CAISGGSANTGELFF
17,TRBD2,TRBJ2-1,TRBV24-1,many,TGTGCCACCAGTGATTTGGGATCGGCGGGAGTGGGAGATGAGCAGTTCTTC,CATSDLGSAGVGDEQFF
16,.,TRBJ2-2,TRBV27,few,TGTGCCAGCAGTAAAAGGGGGGGTACGAACACCGGGGAGCTGTTTTTT,CASSKRGGTNTGELFF
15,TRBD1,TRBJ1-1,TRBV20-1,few,TGCAGTGCTGAGGAAGACAGGGGCAAGAACACTGAAGCTTTCTTT,CSAEEDRGKNTEAFF
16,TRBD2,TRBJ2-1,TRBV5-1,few,TGCGCCAGCAGCTTGACACGGGGGGGGTCCTACAATGAGCAGTTCTTC,CASSLTRGGSYNEQFF
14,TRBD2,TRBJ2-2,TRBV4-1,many,TGCGCCAGCAGCCAAGATCCGGGGGGCGGGGAGCTGTTTTTT,CASSQDPGGGELFF
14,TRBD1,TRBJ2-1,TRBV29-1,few,TGCAGCGTTGTGGGGACCGGGACAGTGAATGAGCAGTTCTTC,CSVVGTGTVNEQFF
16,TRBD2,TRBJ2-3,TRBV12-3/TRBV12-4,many,TGTGCCAGCGGTCCTGGACTAGCGGCCCCCACAGATACGCAGTATTTT,CASGPGLAAPTDTQYF
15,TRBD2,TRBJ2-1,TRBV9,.,TGTGCCAGCAGCGTAGGTAGCGGGAGGGGCAATGAGCAGTTCTTC,CASSVGSGRGNEQFF
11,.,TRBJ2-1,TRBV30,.,TGTGCCTGGAGTTGGCTAAGTGAGCAGTTCTTC,CAWSWLSEQFF
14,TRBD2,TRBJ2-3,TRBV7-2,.,TGTGCCAGCACTAGCGGGAGGGGCACAGATACGCAGTATTTT,CASTSGRGTDTQYF
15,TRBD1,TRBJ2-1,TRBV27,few,TGTGCCAGCAACCTTCTAGACAGGGCCTACAATGAGCAGTTCTTC,CASNLLDRAYNEQFF
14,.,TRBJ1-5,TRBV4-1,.,TGCGCCAGCAGCCAAGACCAGTTCTATCAGCCCCAGCATTTT,CASSQDQFYQPQHF
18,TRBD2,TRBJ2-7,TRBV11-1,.,TGTGCCAGCAGCTTTATCGTCTCCGCTAGCGGAATTTTTAGGGAGCAGTACTTC,CASSFIVSASGIFREQYF